The 32 T cell receptor beta chains presented below share a single source sample, sequenced in a study of technical replicates of blood from a handful of donors. Here immunoSEQ multiplex PCR was the method, and the copy in TCRdb shows in-frame clones only, minus some. Among just over 75,000 clones listed, about 92% were seen once. What was sequenced was T cells isolated from PBMCs. These receptors all come from a human donor in good health.

The rearrangement links TRBV7-3 to TRBJ2-7; 10 nucleotides align to TRBD2. Germline assignment: CDR1 SGHTA and CDR2 FQGTGA. Trimming at V came to 5 bases and at J to 2 bases, leaving 12 bases not matched to a gene. This CDR3 is 17 amino acids long. The CDR3 DNA reads as TGTGCCAGCAGCACCATGCTAGCGGGAGTGCAACCCTACGAGCAGTACTTC. Encoded protein: CASSTMLAGVQPYEQYF.

V gene TRBV4-2 combines with J gene TRBJ1-1, with a possible D match to TRBD1 (6 bases). CDR1 and CDR2 from the germline V gene are LGHNA and YNFKEQ. The CDR3 is 17 amino acids. The germline V and J ends were trimmed by 1 base and 0 bases, with 15 bases remaining between them. The CDR3 nucleotides read TGTGCCAGCAGCCAAGCTCAACAGGGTGTCATGAACACTGAAGCTTTCTTT. It yields the protein CASSQAQQGVMNTEAFF.

The sample holds a few counts of this clone. The genes are TRBV28 and TRBJ1-5; maybe TRBD1 (5 bases). The CDR3 loop spans 13 amino acids. The germline CDR1 and CDR2 sequences are MDHEN and SYDVKM. Trimming shortened V by 3 bases and J by 6 bases, and 9 bases separated the two germline ends. The CDR3 coding sequence is TGTGCCAGCAGTTTGGGGGAGGGTCAGCCCCAGCATTTT. This gives the protein CASSLGEGQPQHF.

The V and J genes are TRBV11-2 and TRBJ2-1; tentatively, D is TRBD2 (5 bases). V was shortened by 4 bases and J by 0 bases, with 10 bases between the two germline ends. The CDR3 spans 15 residues. Germline V gives CDR1 SGHAT, CDR2 FQNNGV. The CDR3 DNA follows: TGTGCCAGCAGCTCCCGGGGTAGCTCCTACAATGAGCAGTTCTTC. Translated, it gives CASSSRGSSYNEQFF. Drawing the rest from reference TRBV11-2 and TRBJ2-1, the complete variable domain is EAGVAQSPRYKIIEKRQSVAFWCNPISGHATLYWYQQILGQGPKLLIQFQNNGVVDDSQLPKDRFSAERLKGVDSTLKIQPAKLEDSAVYLCASSSRGSSYNEQFFGPGTRLTVL.

The genes are TRBV28 and TRBJ1-4; D unresolved. There are 15 residues in the CDR3. Germline CDR1 and CDR2: MDHEN and SYDVKM. V gave up 3 bases and J gave up 0 bases, with 8 bases separating them. CDR3 coding DNA: TGTGCCAGCAGTTTCCGACAATCAACTAATGAAAAACTGTTTTTT. Translation gives CASSFRQSTNEKLFF.

The chain recombines TRBV10-3 with TRBJ1-2, with 8 bases matching TRBD1. CDR1 ENHRY and CDR2 SYGVKD come from the germline V gene. The CDR3 covers 13 residues. After removal of 6 bases from V and 3 bases from J, the junction contained 3 bases not matched to a gene. Here the CDR3 DNA reads TGTGCCATCAGCACAGGGGGTGACTATGGCTACACCTTC. This codes for CAISTGGDYGYTF.

This chain joins TRBV27 and TRBJ1-2, with D possibly matching TRBD1 (6 bases). The V end was cut by 4 bases, the J end by 7 bases, with 13 bases between. The CDR3 totals 13 residues. The germline V gene encodes CDR1 MNHEY and CDR2 SMNVEV (reference sequence). Here the CDR3 reads CASSWGPKIGYTF. CDR3 sequence (DNA): TGTGCCAGCAGTTGGGGGCCTAAGATTGGCTACACCTTC.

This chain connects TRBV19 to TRBJ2-7; 11 bases are shared with TRBD1. With 7 bases clipped from V and 5 bases from J, the junction kept 10 bases outside the gene matches. This CDR3 has 15 amino acids. CDR1 and CDR2 from the germline V gene are LNHDA and SQIVND (reference sequence). The CDR3, as DNA: TGTGCCAGTACCGGACAGGGGGCAGCGGGCGACGAGCAGTACTTC. As protein: CASTGQGAAGDEQYF.

The chain uses TRBV10-3 and TRBJ1-1; TRBD1 aligns across 7 bases. Germline loops: CDR1 ENHRY, CDR2 SYGVKD. The CDR3 has 14 amino acids. Losses at the gene ends were 6 bases for V and 3 bases for J; bases not matched to a gene: 7. CDR3 loop: CAISPGQHDTEAFF. The DNA for the CDR3 is TGTGCCATCAGCCCGGGACAGCACGACACTGAAGCTTTCTTT.

The chain links TRBV16 to TRBJ1-1, with D perhaps TRBD1 (6 bases). Germline assignment: CDR1 KGHSY and CDR2 FQNENV. This CDR3 has 15 amino acids. Trimming took off 3 bases at V and 1 base at J, with 12 bases between the two ends. CDR3 protein: CASSHMGQTNTEAFF. CDR3 sequence (DNA): TGTGCCAGCAGCCACATGGGACAAACGAACACTGAAGCTTTCTTT.

Only a few counts were recorded for this clone. The CDR3, as DNA: TGTGCCAGCAGTTCCAGGAGGAGGGAAGCTTTCTTT. Its protein product is CASSSRRREAFF. The J gene is TRBJ1-1, the V gene TRBV28; no clear D. Looked up from germline, CDR1 is MDHEN and CDR2 is SYDVKM. Trimming shortened V by 4 bases and J by 8 bases, and 11 bases separated the two germline ends. This CDR3 has 12 amino acids. Full variable domain (missing parts from reference TRBV28 and TRBJ1-1): DVKVTQSSRYLVKRTGEKVFLECVQDMDHENMFWYRQDPGLGLRLIYFSYDVKMKEKGDIPEGYSVSREKKERFSLILESASTNQTSMYLCASSSRRREAFFGQGTRLTVV.

This chain uses TRBV27 with TRBJ2-7; a possible D gene is TRBD1 (6 bases). The CDR3 runs 12 residues. V lost 8 bases, J lost 3 bases, and 11 bases lay in between. Germline V gives CDR1 MNHEY, CDR2 SMNVEV (reference sequence). The CDR3 DNA sequence: TGTGCCAGCGGGTCAGGGGACTACGAGCAGTACTTC. Its translation is CASGSGDYEQYF.

The rearrangement links TRBV30 to TRBJ1-6; weak D call: TRBD1 (6 bases). Germline CDR1 GTSNPN, CDR2 SVGIG (reference sequence). The CDR3 is made up of 15 amino acids. Trimming stripped 8 bases from V and 5 bases from J, with 19 bases between. The CDR3 DNA is TGTGCCCGAAAAGCGATGAACAGGGATAATTCACCCCTCCACTTT. The encoded protein is CARKAMNRDNSPLHF.

The chain has TRBV7-8 and TRBJ2-3; 8 positions match TRBD2. Germline V CDR1 and CDR2: SGHVS, FQNEAQ. The V and J ends lost 5 bases and 3 bases, in that order; junction bases with no gene match: 13. The CDR3 length is 17 residues. The CDR3 is CASSPRFLGLATDTQYF. CDR3 DNA sequence: TGTGCCAGCAGCCCCCGTTTCCTAGGACTAGCAACAGATACGCAGTATTTT.

The rearrangement joins TRBV28 to TRBJ2-7; 8 bases are a match to TRBD1. V was clipped by 5 bases and J by 5 bases; unmatched bases: 11. The CDR3 sequence is 15 residues long. Germline CDR1 and CDR2: MDHEN and SYDVKM. CDR3 bases: TGTGCCAGCAGTCTCGTCGGACAGGGACGGAACGAGCAGTACTTC. Translating gives CASSLVGQGRNEQYF.

The chain is built from TRBV13 and TRBJ2-1; 7 bases line up with TRBD2. The CDR3 runs 14 residues. V was clipped by 0 bases and J by 5 bases; unmatched bases: 1. Germline V gene sequence: CDR1 PRHDT, CDR2 FYEKMQ (reference sequence). In nucleotides, the CDR3 is TGTGCCAGCAGCTTAGGCCTAGCGGACAATGAGCAGTTCTTC. It is translated as CASSLGLADNEQFF.

The chain uses TRBV7-9 and TRBJ2-2; D is undetermined. Trimming took off 1 base at V and 0 bases at J, with 6 bases between the two ends. The CDR3 loop spans 15 amino acids. Germline V lookup: CDR1 SEHNR, CDR2 FQNEAQ (reference sequence). Here the CDR3 DNA reads TGTGCCAGCAGCTTAGATAGTCCGAACACCGGGGAGCTGTTTTTT. Protein: CASSLDSPNTGELFF. Full variable domain (remainder filled in from reference TRBV7-9 and TRBJ2-2): DTGVSQNPRHKITKRGQNVTFRCDPISEHNRLYWYRQTLGQGPEFLTYFQNEAQLEKSRLLSDRFSAERPKGSFSTLEIQRTEQGDSAMYLCASSLDSPNTGELFFGEGSRLTVL.

CDR3: CASSVAPSGSYEQYF. The CDR3 nucleotides read TGTGCCAGCAGCGTAGCACCCAGCGGGAGTTACGAGCAGTACTTC. The rearrangement links TRBV9 to TRBJ2-7; 8 bases agree with TRBD2. The germline CDR1 and CDR2 sequences are SGDLS and YYNGEE. Unmatched junction bases numbered 6, after V lost 0 bases and J lost 4 bases. The CDR3 is made up of 15 amino acids. The variable domain in full, with the rest retrieved from reference TRBV9 and TRBJ2-7, is DSGVTQTPKHLITATGQRVTLRCSPRSGDLSVYWYQQSLDQGLQFLIQYYNGEERAKGNILERFSAQQFPDLHSELNLSSLELGDSALYFCASSVAPSGSYEQYFGPGTRLTVT.

In its sample, this clone was seen once. The genes are TRBV11-2 and TRBJ2-7; weak D call: TRBD1 (5 bases). The CDR3 has 14 amino acids. Germline-derived CDR1 and CDR2 are SGHAT and FQNNGV. V lost 3 bases to trimming and J lost 6 bases, with 15 bases between them. Here the CDR3 reads CASSFRDSFSEQYF. In DNA, the CDR3 is TGTGCCAGCAGCTTCCGAGACAGTTTTAGCGAGCAGTACTTC.

The V gene is TRBV28, the J gene TRBJ1-4; D may be TRBD1 (6 bases). Germline lookup yields CDR1 MDHEN and CDR2 SYDVKM. V was trimmed by 6 bases and J by 4 bases, leaving 24 bases between them. CDR3 length: 18 amino acids. The CDR3 here is CASSTNGGRGGYNEKLFF. DNA for the CDR3: TGTGCCAGCAGCACCAACGGGGGAAGGGGGGGCTATAATGAAAAACTGTTTTTT.

On this clone: It may be a read error: a sequence one base away is much more abundant. The chain uses TRBV11-2 and TRBJ1-2; 7 bases are a match to TRBD1. V dropped 4 bases and J dropped 4; count of bases not matched to a gene: 6. The CDR3 consists of 14 residues. Germline CDR1 is SGHAT and CDR2 is FQNNGV. The CDR3: CASSSPGQFYGYTF. CDR3 sequence (DNA): TGTGCCAGCAGCTCTCCGGGACAGTTCTATGGCTACACCTTC.

V usage is TRBV11-2 and J usage is TRBJ1-4; D gene unclear. Germline CDR1 and CDR2: SGHAT and FQNNGV. This CDR3 has 15 residues. With 3 bases removed from V and 8 bases from J, the gap between germline ends came to 16 bases. For the CDR3, the DNA is TGTGCCAGCAGCTTGTACTATTCGGGAAGGGAAAAACTGTTTTTT. Its protein is CASSLYYSGREKLFF.

The chain couples TRBV9 to TRBJ2-7, with 8 bases lining up with TRBD1. The CDR3 is 15 amino acids. V was pared by 0 bases and J by 2 bases, with 4 bases of the junction left unmatched. Germline V lookup: CDR1 SGDLS, CDR2 YYNGEE. The DNA for the CDR3 is TGTGCCAGCAGCGTAGCAACAGGGGGAACCTACGAGCAGTACTTC. As protein: CASSVATGGTYEQYF.

V gene TRBV15 combines with J gene TRBJ2-7, with D possibly TRBD1 on 6 matching bases. Germline CDR1 LNHNV, CDR2 YYDKDF (reference sequence). The CDR3 runs 14 residues. Trimming removed 1 base at V and 2 bases at J, with 9 bases between. CDR3 bases: TGTGCCACCAGCAGAGCAGGGGCAGCCTACGAGCAGTACTTC. Its translation is CATSRAGAAYEQYF.

V is TRBV28 and J is TRBJ2-1; 7 bases line up with TRBD2. Germline values: CDR1 MDHEN, CDR2 SYDVKM. The V and J ends lost 6 bases and 8 bases, in that order; junction bases with no gene match: 7. CDR3 length: 13 residues. CDR3 nucleotides: TGTGCCAGCAGACTAACTAGCGTCTATGAGCAGTTCTTC. Amino acid sequence: CASRLTSVYEQFF.

V gene TRBV6-8 combines with J gene TRBJ2-5; 12 bases agree with TRBD2. J lost 5 bases, V lost 2 bases, and 6 bases had no gene match. Germline loops: CDR1 MNHGY, CDR2 SAAAGT. The CDR3 contains 16 residues. In nucleotides, the CDR3 is TGTGCCAGCAGTTACGGCCTAGCGGGAGGGCCGGAGACCCAGTACTTC. It is translated as CASSYGLAGGPETQYF.

The chain has TRBV10-2 and TRBJ2-3; 7 bases map to TRBD2. CDR1 and CDR2 from the germline V gene are WSHSY and SAAADI. The CDR3 runs to 13 residues. With 7 bases clipped from V and 4 bases from J, the junction kept 5 bases outside the gene matches. This CDR3 reads CASTRLASDTQYF. CDR3 coding DNA: TGCGCCAGCACTAGACTAGCTTCAGATACGCAGTATTTT.

The CDR3 sequence: CASSLDTQYLYEQYF. CDR3 bases: TGTGCCAGTAGTCTCGACACTCAGTATCTGTACGAGCAGTACTTC. V is TRBV19 and J is TRBJ2-7; no clear D. CDR1 and CDR2 from the germline V gene are LNHDA and SQIVND (reference sequence). This CDR3 region has 15 residues. Trimming took off 5 bases at V and 4 bases at J, with 18 bases between the two ends. The full variable domain, rest sourced from reference TRBV19 and TRBJ2-7, is DGGITQSPKYLFRKEGQNVTLSCEQNLNHDAMYWYRQDPGQGLRLIYYSQIVNDFQKGDIAEGYSVSREKKESFPLTVTSAQKNPTAFYLCASSLDTQYLYEQYFGPGTRLTVT.

The chain uses TRBV4-1 and TRBJ2-4, with TRBD2 matching 8 bases. The V gene's germline CDR1 is MGHRA and CDR2 YSYEKL. The junction had 5 bases not matched to a gene; V was cut back by 4 bases and J by 3 bases. The CDR3 has 15 amino acids. CDR3 nucleotide sequence: TGCGCCAGCAGCCTTAGCGGGAAATTCAAAAACATTCAGTACTTC. Translating gives CASSLSGKFKNIQYF.

The CDR3 spells CASRDLATVGADTQYF. The DNA for the CDR3 is TGTGCCAGCAGAGACCTAGCGACTGTTGGGGCAGATACGCAGTATTTT. The V gene is TRBV27, the J gene TRBJ2-3; weak D call: TRBD2 (6 bases). V lost 6 bases and J 4 bases, leaving 20 bases between the germline ends. This CDR3 comprises 16 residues. CDR1 is MNHEY and CDR2 is SMNVEV in the germline V gene (reference sequence).

This rearrangement joins TRBV7-2 to TRBJ2-5; D is unresolved. The CDR3 consists of 14 residues. V lost 5 bases to trimming and J lost 9 bases, with 19 bases between them. The germline gives CDR1 SGHTA, CDR2 FQGNSA. As DNA, the CDR3 is TGTGCCAGCAGCCTACCATTCCAAAGCGCCCCCCAGTACTTC. Translating it yields CASSLPFQSAPQYF.

The chain joins TRBV4-1 to TRBJ2-3, with D possibly matching TRBD1 (5 bases). The CDR3 sequence is 15 residues long. Germline-derived CDR1 and CDR2 are MGHRA and YSYEKL. V dropped 3 bases and J dropped 2 bases, with 12 bases sitting between them. For the CDR3, the DNA is TGCGCCAGCAGCCAGTTACAGGTACCCACAGATACGCAGTATTTT. Amino acids: CASSQLQVPTDTQYF.